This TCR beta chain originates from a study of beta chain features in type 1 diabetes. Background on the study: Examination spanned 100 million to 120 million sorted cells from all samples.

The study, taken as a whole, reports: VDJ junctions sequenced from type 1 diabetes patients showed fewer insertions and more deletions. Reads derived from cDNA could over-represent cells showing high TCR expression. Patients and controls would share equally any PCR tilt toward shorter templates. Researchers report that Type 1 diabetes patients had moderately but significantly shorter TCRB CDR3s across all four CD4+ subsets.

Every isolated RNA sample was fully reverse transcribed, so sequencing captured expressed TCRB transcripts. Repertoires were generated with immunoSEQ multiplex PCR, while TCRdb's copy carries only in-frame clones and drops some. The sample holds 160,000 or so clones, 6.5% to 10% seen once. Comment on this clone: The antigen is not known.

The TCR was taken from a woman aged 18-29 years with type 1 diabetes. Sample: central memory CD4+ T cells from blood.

The CDR3 sequence: CASSFPGGGEKLFF. The CDR3 region has the DNA TGTGCCAGCAGCTTCCCGGGAGGTGGTGAAAAACTGTTTTTT. J is TRBJ1-4 and V is TRBV5-6; D unclear. Trimming left V 2 bases short and J 7 bases short, with 12 bases between. The CDR3 spans 14 residues. The germline V gene has CDR1 SGHDT and CDR2 YYEEEE.